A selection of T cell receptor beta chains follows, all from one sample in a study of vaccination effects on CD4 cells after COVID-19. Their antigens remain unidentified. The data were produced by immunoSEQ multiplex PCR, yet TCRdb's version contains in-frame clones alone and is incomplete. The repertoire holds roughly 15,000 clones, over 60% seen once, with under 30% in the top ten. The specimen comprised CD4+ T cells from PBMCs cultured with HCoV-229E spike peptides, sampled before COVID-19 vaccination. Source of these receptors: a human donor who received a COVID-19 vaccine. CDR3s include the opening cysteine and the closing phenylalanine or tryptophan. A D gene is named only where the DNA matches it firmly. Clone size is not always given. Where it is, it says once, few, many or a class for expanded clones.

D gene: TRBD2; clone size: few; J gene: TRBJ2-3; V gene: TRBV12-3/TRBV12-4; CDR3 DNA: TGTGCCAGCAGCCTGGGGGGGGAAGATACGCAGTATTTT; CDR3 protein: CASSLGGEDTQYF
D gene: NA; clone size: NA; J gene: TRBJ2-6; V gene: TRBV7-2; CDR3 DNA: TGTGCCAGCAGCTTAGTTCGGGGTACTGGGGCCAACGTCCTGACTTTC; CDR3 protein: CASSLVRGTGANVLTF
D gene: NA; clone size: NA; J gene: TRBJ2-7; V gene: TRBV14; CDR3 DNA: TGTGCCAGCAGCCAAGATAATGGACACAGCTACGAGCAGTACTTC; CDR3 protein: CASSQDNGHSYEQYF
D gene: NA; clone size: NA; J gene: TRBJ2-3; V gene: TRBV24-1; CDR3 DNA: TGTGCCACCAGTGCTGTATTCCCAGATACGCAGTATTTT; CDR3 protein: CATSAVFPDTQYF
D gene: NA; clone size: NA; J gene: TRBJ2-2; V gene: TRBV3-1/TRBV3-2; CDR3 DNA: TGTGCCAGCAGCCAACCCCGCTTGGGGGGGCGGGCCGGGGAGCTGTTTTTT; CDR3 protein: CASSQPRLGGRAGELFF
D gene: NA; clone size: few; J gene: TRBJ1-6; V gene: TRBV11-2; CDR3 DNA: TGTGCCAGCGCGCAGACCCTGGGCAATTCACCCCTCCACTTT; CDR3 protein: CASAQTLGNSPLHF
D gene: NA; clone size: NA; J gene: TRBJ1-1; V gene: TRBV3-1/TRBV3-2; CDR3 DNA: TGTGCCAGCAGCCATGGCAAAAACACTGAAGCTTTCTTT; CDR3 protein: CASSHGKNTEAFF
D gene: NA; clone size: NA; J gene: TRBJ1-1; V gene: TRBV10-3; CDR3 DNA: TGTGCCATCAGGTCGGCCACCACTGAAGCTTTCTTT; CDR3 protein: CAIRSATTEAFF
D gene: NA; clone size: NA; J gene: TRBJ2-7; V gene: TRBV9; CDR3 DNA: TGTGCCAGCAGCCCCCTTTCCGGGCTTTCCGAGCAGTACTTC; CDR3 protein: CASSPLSGLSEQYF
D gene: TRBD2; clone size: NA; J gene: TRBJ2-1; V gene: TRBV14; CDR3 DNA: TGTGCCAGCAGCCAAGTATTGGGACTAGCGGACAATGAGCAGTTCTTC; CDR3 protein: CASSQVLGLADNEQFF
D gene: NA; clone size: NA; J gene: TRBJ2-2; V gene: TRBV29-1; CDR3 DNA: TGCAGCGTTCAGCCTCTTAACACCGGGGAGCTGTTTTTT; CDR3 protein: CSVQPLNTGELFF
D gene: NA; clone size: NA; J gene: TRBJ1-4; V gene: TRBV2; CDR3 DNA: TGTGCCAGCAGTAATCAGGGAGGGGAAAAACTGTTTTTT; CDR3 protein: CASSNQGGEKLFF
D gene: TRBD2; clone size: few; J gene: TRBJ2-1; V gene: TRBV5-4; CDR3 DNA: TGTGCCAGCAGCCTAGGTAGCGGGAACTACAATGAGCAGTTCTTC; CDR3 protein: CASSLGSGNYNEQFF
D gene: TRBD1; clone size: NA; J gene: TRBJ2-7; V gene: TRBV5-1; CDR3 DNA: TGCGCCAGCAGCTTGGGGACAGGGTCCACATACTCCTACGAGCAGTACTTC; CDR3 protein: CASSLGTGSTYSYEQYF
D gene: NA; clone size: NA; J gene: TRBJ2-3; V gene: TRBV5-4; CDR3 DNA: TGTGCCAGCAGCTTGGCCTCGGTCGGAGCCACAGATACGCAGTATTTT; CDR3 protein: CASSLASVGATDTQYF
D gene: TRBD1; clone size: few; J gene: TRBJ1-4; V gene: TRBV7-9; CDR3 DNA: TGTGCCAGCAGCCCAAACCCGGGACAGGGATACGAAAAACTGTTTTTT; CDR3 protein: CASSPNPGQGYEKLFF
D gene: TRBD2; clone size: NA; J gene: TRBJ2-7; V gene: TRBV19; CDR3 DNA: TGTGCCAGTACTTCAAGAACTAGCGGGGGCCCCTACCATTACGAGCAGTACTTC; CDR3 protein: CASTSRTSGGPYHYEQYF
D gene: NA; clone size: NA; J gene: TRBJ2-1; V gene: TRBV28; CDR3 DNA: TGTGCCAGCAGCCGGGGACGGAATTACAATGAGCAGTTCTTC; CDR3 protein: CASSRGRNYNEQFF
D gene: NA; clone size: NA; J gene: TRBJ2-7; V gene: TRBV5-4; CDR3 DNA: TGTGCCAGCAGCTTTGGCCGGGATACCTCCTACGAGCAGTACTTC; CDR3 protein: CASSFGRDTSYEQYF
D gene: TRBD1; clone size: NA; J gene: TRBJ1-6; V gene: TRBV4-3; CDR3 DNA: TGCGCCAGCAGCCAAGGACGGGACAGGGATAATTCACCCCTCCACTTT; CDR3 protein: CASSQGRDRDNSPLHF
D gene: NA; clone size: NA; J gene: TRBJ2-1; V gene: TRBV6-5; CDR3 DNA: TGTGCCAGCAGTTACTCGAGTGGCTACAATGAGCAGTTCTTC; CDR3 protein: CASSYSSGYNEQFF
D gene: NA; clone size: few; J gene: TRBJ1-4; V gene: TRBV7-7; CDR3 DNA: TGTGCTAGCAGCGCGCGGGACGCCCAAGAGCGTGAAAAACTGTTTTTT; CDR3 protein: CASSARDAQEREKLFF
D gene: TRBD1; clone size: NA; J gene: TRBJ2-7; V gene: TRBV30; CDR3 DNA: TGTGCCTGGAGTCGGCCGACAGGGTACATCTACGAGCAGTACTTC; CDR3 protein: CAWSRPTGYIYEQYF
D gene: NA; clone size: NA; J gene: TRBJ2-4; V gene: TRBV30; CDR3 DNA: TGTGCCTGGACCGGGCGGTCGGGAACCAAAAACATTCAGTACTTC; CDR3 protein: CAWTGRSGTKNIQYF
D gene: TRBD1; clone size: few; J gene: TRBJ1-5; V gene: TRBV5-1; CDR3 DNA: TGCGCCAGCAGCTTGGGCAGGGGGGACAATCAGCCCCAGCATTTT; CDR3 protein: CASSLGRGDNQPQHF
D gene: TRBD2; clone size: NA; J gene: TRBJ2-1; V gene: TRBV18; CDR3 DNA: TGTGCCAGCTCGGTTAGGTCTAGCGGAATCCCTGAGCAGTTCTTC; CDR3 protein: CASSVRSSGIPEQFF
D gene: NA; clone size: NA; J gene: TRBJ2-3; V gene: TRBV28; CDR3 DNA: TGTGCCAGCAGTCTAGAGCACACAGATACGCAGTATTTT; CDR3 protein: CASSLEHTDTQYF
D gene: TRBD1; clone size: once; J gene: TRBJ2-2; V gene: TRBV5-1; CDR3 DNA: TGCGCCAGCAGCCCGGGACAGGTTAACACCGGGGAGCTGTTTTTT; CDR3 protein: CASSPGQVNTGELFF
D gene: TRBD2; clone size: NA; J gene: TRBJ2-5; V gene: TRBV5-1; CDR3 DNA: TGCGCCAGCAGCCCTCCTACTAGCGGACAGACCCAGTACTTC; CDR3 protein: CASSPPTSGQTQYF
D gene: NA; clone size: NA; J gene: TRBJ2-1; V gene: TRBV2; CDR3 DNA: TGTGCCAGCGGGGACCCACCTTACAATGAGCAGTTCTTC; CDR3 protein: CASGDPPYNEQFF
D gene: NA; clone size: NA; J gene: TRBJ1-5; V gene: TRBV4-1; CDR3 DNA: TGCGCCAGCAGCCAAGTTGCTGCGCAGGGAAGAGCGCCCCAGCATTTT; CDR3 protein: CASSQVAAQGRAPQHF
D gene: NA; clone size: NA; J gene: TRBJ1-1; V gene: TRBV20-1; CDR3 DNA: TGCAGTGCTAGTGTTTTGTTGGGCCCCAACACTGAAGCTTTCTTT; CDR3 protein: CSASVLLGPNTEAFF
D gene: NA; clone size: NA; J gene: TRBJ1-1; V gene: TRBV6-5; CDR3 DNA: TGTGCCAGCAGGAGGGGACCTGTCACTGAAGCTTTCTTT; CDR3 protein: CASRRGPVTEAFF
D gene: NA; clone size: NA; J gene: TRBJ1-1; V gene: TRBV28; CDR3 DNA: TGTGCCAGCAGTTTGGGTAGGCAGAGCGAGAGAGCTTTCTTT; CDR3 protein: CASSLGRQSERAFF
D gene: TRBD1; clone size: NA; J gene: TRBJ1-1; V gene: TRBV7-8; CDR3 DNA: TGTGCCAGCAGCTTAGGAGGGGGCAAGTATAACACTGAAGCTTTCTTT; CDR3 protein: CASSLGGGKYNTEAFF
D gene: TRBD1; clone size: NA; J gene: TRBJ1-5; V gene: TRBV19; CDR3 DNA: TGTGCCAGTAGTGGGGACAGGGCGAAGCCCCAGCATTTT; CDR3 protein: CASSGDRAKPQHF
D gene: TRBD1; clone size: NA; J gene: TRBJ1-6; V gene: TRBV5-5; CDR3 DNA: TGTGCCAGCAGCGCGGGACAGGCGAATTCACCCCTCCACTTT; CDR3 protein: CASSAGQANSPLHF
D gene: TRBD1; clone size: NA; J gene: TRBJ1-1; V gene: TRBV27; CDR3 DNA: TGTGCCAGCAGTTTAGGGACAGGGGCGAGCACTGAAGCTTTCTTT; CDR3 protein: CASSLGTGASTEAFF
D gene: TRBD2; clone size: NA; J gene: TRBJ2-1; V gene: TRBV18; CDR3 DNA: TGTGCCAGCTCACCAAGTACATTTGCGGGAGTTCAAAATGAGCAGTTCTTC; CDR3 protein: CASSPSTFAGVQNEQFF
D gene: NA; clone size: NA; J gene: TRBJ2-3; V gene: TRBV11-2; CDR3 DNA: TGTGCCAGCAGCTCTAGCACAGATACGCAGTATTTT; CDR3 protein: CASSSSTDTQYF
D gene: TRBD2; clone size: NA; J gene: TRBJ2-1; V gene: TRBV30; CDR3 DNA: TGTGCCTGGAGTTCCTCTAGCGGACACAATGAGCAGTTCTTC; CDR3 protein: CAWSSSSGHNEQFF
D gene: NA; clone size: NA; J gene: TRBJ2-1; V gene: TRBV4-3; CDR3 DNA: TGCGCCAGCAGCCGACTGACAGTTAGCTCCTACAATGAGCAGTTCTTC; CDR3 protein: CASSRLTVSSYNEQFF
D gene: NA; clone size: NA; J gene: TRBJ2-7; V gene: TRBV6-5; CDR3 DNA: TGTGCCAGCATCGTCGACCGGGACTCAGTCTACGAGCAGTACTTC; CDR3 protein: CASIVDRDSVYEQYF
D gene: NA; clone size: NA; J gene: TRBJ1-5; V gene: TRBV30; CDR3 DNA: TGTGCCTGGAGTACTGGGTTAACAGGGAGAGGCAATCAGCCCCAGCATTTT; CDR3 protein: CAWSTGLTGRGNQPQHF
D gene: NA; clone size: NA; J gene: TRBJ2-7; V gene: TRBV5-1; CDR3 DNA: TGCGCCAGCAGCTTGACCCCAAACAGGGGGGGAAAGGCGGGAGGGAGCTACGAGCAGTACTTC; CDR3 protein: CASSLTPNRGGKAGGSYEQYF
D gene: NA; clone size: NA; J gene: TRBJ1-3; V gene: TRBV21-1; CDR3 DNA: TGTGCCAGCAGCAAAGGCCGCGGACAGGGGTTAAACACCATATATTTT; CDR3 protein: CASSKGRGQGLNTIYF
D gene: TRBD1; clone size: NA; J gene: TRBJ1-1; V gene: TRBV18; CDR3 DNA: TGTGCCAGCGCGACAGGGGGAACTGAAGCTTTCTTT; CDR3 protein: CASATGGTEAFF
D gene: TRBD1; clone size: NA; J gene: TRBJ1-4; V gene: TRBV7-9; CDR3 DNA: TGTGCCAGCAGCTCACCGGGACAGGGGATTGAAAAACTGTTTTTT; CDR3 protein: CASSSPGQGIEKLFF
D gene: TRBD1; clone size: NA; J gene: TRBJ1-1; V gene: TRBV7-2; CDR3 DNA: TGTGCCAGCAGCTTAAGGCAGGGGGGAGCTTTCTTT; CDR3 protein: CASSLRQGGAFF
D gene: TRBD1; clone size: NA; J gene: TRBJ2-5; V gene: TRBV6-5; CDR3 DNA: TGTGCCAGCAGTTTTACAGGGGGCGGTCGGGAGACCCAGTACTTC; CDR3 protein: CASSFTGGGRETQYF
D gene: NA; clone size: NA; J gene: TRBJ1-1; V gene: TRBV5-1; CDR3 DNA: TGCGCCAGCACCCCGAACCGGGACGGAGCTGAAGCTTTCTTT; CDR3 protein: CASTPNRDGAEAFF
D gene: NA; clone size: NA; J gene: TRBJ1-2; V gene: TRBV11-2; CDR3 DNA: TGTGCCAGCAGCTTAGAGGCATCTTCGGGCTACACCTTC; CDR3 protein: CASSLEASSGYTF